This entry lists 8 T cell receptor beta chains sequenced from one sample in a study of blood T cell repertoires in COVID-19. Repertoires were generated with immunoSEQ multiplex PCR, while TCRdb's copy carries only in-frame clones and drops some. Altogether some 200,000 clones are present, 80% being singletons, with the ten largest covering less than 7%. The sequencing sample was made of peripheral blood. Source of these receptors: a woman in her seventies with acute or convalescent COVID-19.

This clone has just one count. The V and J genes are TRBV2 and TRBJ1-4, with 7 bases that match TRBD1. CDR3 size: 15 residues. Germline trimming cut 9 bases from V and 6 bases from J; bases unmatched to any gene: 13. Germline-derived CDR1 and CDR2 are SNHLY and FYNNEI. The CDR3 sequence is CASGTVIGQDEKLFF. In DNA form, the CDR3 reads TGTGCCAGTGGGACAGTGATAGGACAGGATGAAAAACTGTTTTTT.

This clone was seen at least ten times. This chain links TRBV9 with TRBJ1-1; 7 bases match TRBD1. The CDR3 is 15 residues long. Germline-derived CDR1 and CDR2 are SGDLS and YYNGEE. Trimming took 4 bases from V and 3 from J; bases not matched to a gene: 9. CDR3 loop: CASSPRQGVDTEAFF. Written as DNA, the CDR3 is TGTGCCAGCAGCCCCCGGCAGGGGGTGGACACTGAAGCTTTCTTT.

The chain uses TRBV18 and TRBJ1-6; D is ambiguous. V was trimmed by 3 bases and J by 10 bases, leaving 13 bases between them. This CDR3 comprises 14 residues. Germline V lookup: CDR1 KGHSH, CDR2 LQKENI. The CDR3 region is CASSPGGDGSPLHF. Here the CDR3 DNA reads TGTGCCAGCTCACCGGGCGGGGATGGATCACCCCTCCACTTT. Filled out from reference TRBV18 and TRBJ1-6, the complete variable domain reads NAGVMQNPRHLVRRRGQEARLRCSPMKGHSHVYWYRQLPEEGLKFMVYLQKENIIDESGMPKERFSAEFPKEGPSILRIQQVVRGDSAAYFCASSPGGDGSPLHFGNGTRLTVT.

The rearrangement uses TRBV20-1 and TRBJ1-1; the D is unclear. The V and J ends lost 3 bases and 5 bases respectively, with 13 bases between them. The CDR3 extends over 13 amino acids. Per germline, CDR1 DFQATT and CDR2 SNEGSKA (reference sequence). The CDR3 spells CSASGGSGTEAFF. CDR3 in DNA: TGCAGTGCTAGTGGAGGGAGTGGAACTGAAGCTTTCTTT.

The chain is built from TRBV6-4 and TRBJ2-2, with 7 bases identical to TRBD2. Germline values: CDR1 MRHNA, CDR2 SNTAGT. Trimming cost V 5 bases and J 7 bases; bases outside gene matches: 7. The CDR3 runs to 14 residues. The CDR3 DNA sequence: TGTGCCAGCAGTCCACTAGCGTCCGGCGGGGAGCTGTTTTTT. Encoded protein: CASSPLASGGELFF.

For the CDR3, the DNA is TGTGCCAGCAGCTTTTTTCTAGGGGATAATGAAAAACTGTTTTTT. Translating gives CASSFFLGDNEKLFF. This chain joins TRBV5-5 and TRBJ1-4; D might be TRBD1 (5 bases). Germline assignment: CDR1 SGHKS and CDR2 YYEKEE (reference sequence). The CDR3 consists of 15 residues. Trimming cost V 2 bases and J 4 bases, with 12 bases left between them.

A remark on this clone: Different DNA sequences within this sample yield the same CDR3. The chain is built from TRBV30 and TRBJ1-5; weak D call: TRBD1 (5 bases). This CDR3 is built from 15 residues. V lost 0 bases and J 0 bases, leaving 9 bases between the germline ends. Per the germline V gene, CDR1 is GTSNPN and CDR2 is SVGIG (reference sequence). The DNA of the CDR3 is TGTGCCTGGAGTGTACGGGGGAATAGCAATCAGCCCCAGCATTTT. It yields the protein CAWSVRGNSNQPQHF.

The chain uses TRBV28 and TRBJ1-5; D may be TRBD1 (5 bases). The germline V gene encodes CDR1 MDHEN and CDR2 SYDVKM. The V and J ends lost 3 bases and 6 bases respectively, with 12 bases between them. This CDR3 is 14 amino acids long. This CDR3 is CASSFGGLGQPQHF. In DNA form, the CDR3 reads TGTGCCAGCAGTTTCGGGGGTCTGGGTCAGCCCCAGCATTTT. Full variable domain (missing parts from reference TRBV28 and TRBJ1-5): DVKVTQSSRYLVKRTGEKVFLECVQDMDHENMFWYRQDPGLGLRLIYFSYDVKMKEKGDIPEGYSVSREKKERFSLILESASTNQTSMYLCASSFGGLGQPQHFGDGTRLSIL.